This T cell receptor (beta chain) derives from a study of blood T cell repertoires in COVID-19. Authors' analysis steps: Using reference gene primer amplification, nucleated cell counts were estimated. Some clones are missing from TCRdb's copy, which holds only in-frame ones; the method was immunoSEQ multiplex PCR. The DNA gave D and trimming, while V, J and clone size come from that table. The table shows 200,000 to 250,000 clones, with 87% occurring only once. This TCR derives from a woman younger than 30 who had recovered from COVID-19. Sequences were obtained from peripheral blood.

The CDR3 nucleotides are TGTGCCAGCTCACTGAGGGTCGGAACTGAAGCTTTCTTT. Translation gives CASSLRVGTEAFF. This chain connects TRBV18 to TRBJ1-1; D remains ambiguous. The CDR3 contains 13 residues. Looked up from germline, CDR1 is KGHSH and CDR2 is LQKENI. The V end was cut by 4 bases, the J end by 5 bases, with 11 bases between.